Reported below is one TCR beta chain. This entry comes from a study of shared clonotypes between healthy human individuals. Each subset's genomic DNA was split evenly across several immunoSEQ plates. Produced via immunoSEQ multiplex PCR; TCRdb's table is partial and in-frame only. This sample carries some 320,000 clones, around nine tenths of them seen once, and the ten largest clones take 15% to 20%. This TCR was recovered from a man aged 18 to 30 in good health. The source material was memory CD8+ T cells sorted from blood. The subset: CD45RO+ cells pooled with CCR7-negative TemRA cells.

The CDR3 nucleotides read TGCGCCAGCAGCAAGGACACCCCCGCGGACACCGGGGAGCTGTTTTTT. This gives the protein CASSKDTPADTGELFF. V gene TRBV5-1 combines with J gene TRBJ2-2, with D possibly TRBD1 on 5 matching bases. This CDR3 has 16 residues. Germline loops: CDR1 SGHRS, CDR2 YFSETQ. Trimming removed 4 bases at V and 3 bases at J, with 16 bases between.